The T cell receptor (beta chain) described here comes from a study of cytomegalovirus exposure and HLA in healthy donors. Findings of the study overall: CMV serostatus was the only immune exposure information that was available.

The CDR3 spans 14 residues. V lost 0 bases, J lost 9 bases, and 7 bases stayed unmatched. In germline, CDR1 is MGHRA, CDR2 YSYEKL. It was with 60 Vbeta and 13 Jbeta primers that the PCR ran. The data were produced by immunoSEQ multiplex PCR, yet TCRdb's version contains in-frame clones alone and is incomplete. The sample includes about 140,000 clones, about 61% of them seen just once. This clone was recorded once. Its antigen remains unidentified. The chain combines TRBV4-1 with TRBJ1-1, with 7 positions matching TRBD1. Sequenced input: PBMCs. This receptor was taken from a male donor in good health and CMV-seronegative. DNA for the CDR3: TGCGCCAGCAGCCAAGAGCTCGACAGGGAAAAAGCTTTCTTT. It translates to CASSQELDREKAFF.